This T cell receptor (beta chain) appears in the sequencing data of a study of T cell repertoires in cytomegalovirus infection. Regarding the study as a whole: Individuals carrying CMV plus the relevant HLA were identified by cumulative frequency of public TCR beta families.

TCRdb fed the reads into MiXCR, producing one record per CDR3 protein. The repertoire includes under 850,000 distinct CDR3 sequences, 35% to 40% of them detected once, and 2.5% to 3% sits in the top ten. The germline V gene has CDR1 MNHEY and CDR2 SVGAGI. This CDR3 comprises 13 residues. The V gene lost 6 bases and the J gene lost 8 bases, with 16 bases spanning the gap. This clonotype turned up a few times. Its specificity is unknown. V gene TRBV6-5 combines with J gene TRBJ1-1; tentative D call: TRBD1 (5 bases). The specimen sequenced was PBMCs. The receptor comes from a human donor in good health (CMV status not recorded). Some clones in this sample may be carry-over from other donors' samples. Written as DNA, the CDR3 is TGTGCCAGCAGCCCGGGACGCGCCGGCGAAGCTTTCTTT. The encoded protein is CASSPGRAGEAFF.